One and the same sample provided the 12 T cell receptor beta chains below, sequenced in a study of blood T cells in healthy people across ages. A sample-barcoded 5' primer and a J-beta primer mix were used in a second PCR of about 7 to 12 cycles. TCRdb fed the 5' RACE reads into MiXCR, producing one record per CDR3 protein. The table shows some 1.6 million distinct CDR3 sequences, with roughly 32% occurring only once. Sequences were obtained from blood. The receptors were gathered from a young woman in good health.

The chain is built from TRBV12-3 or TRBV12-4 and TRBJ2-4; D unresolved. V gave up 3 bases and J gave up 12 bases, with 15 bases separating them. The CDR3 runs to 13 residues. CDR3 residues: CASSLAPPPNQYF. The CDR3 coding sequence is TGTGCCAGCAGTTTGGCCCCACCGCCAAATCAGTACTTC.

This clonotype was observed many times. The chain joins TRBV10-3 to TRBJ2-7, with D maybe TRBD2 (5 bases). This CDR3 is 14 amino acids long. Germline V lookup: CDR1 ENHRY, CDR2 SYGVKD. Trimming took off 7 bases at V and 2 bases at J, with 15 bases between the two ends. The CDR3 nucleotides are TGTGCCATCACCGAAGGCGCGGGCACCTACGAGCAGTACTTC. This codes for CAITEGAGTYEQYF.

The V call is TRBV30, the J call TRBJ2-7, with D possibly matching TRBD1 (5 bases). CDR1 GTSNPN and CDR2 SVGIG come from the germline V gene (reference sequence). The germline V and J ends were trimmed by 1 base and 7 bases, with 14 bases remaining between them. This CDR3 has 13 residues. The CDR3 sequence is CAWSEGSLTEQYF. The CDR3 region has the DNA TGTGCCTGGAGTGAGGGGTCCTTGACTGAGCAGTACTTC.

A note on this clonotype: A much bigger clone sits one base away, suggesting this may be a read error. J is TRBJ1-2 and V is TRBV20-1; 8 nucleotides align to TRBD1. V dropped 7 bases and J dropped 8; count of bases not matched to a gene: 15. Germline CDR1 reads DFQATT; CDR2 reads SNEGSKA (reference sequence). The CDR3 sequence is 14 residues long. The CDR3 loop reads CSDSPRQGREGYTF. The DNA of the CDR3 is TGCAGTGACTCCCCCAGACAGGGGCGAGAGGGCTACACCTTC.

This sequence joins TRBV4-1 and TRBJ1-6, with a weak D call TRBD1 (5 bases). The germline gives CDR1 MGHRA, CDR2 YSYEKL. The CDR3 runs to 17 residues. Trimming stripped 3 bases from V and 8 bases from J, with 20 bases between. Here the CDR3 reads CASSQGVGVWLDSPLHF. CDR3 DNA: TGCGCCAGCAGCCAGGGGGTGGGTGTGTGGCTGGATTCACCCCTCCACTTT.

This rearrangement joins TRBV28 to TRBJ2-7; no definite D call. CDR1 and CDR2 from the germline V gene are MDHEN and SYDVKM. V was pared by 4 bases and J by 3 bases, with 7 bases between. The CDR3 spans 12 residues. CDR3 nucleotide sequence: TGTGCCAGCAGTTCCATCCGCTACGAGCAGTACTTC. Residues: CASSSIRYEQYF.

J is TRBJ2-3 and V is TRBV7-3, with TRBD1 matching over 7 bases. Germline V lookup: CDR1 SGHTA, CDR2 FQGTGA. The CDR3 runs 16 residues. The junction had 10 bases not matched to a gene; V was cut back by 5 bases and J by 2 bases. CDR3 sequence reads: CASSPGQPDFTDTQYF. CDR3 nucleotides: TGTGCCAGCAGCCCGGGACAGCCCGATTTCACAGATACGCAGTATTTT.

This clonotype was recorded many times. This sequence joins TRBV10-1 and TRBJ1-2; D gene unclear. The CDR3 loop spans 13 amino acids. The V end was cut by 0 bases, the J end by 4 bases, with 6 bases between. Germline V gives CDR1 WNHNN, CDR2 SYGVQD (reference sequence). The CDR3 region is CASSESASYGYTF. As DNA, the CDR3 is TGCGCCAGCAGTGAGTCGGCCAGCTATGGCTACACCTTC.

The genes are TRBV20-1 and TRBJ1-2; D not resolved. There are 12 residues in the CDR3. Germline CDR1 reads DFQATT; CDR2 reads SNEGSKA (reference sequence). Trimming pared 1 base from V and 4 bases from J, leaving 7 bases between. CDR3 nucleotides: TGCAGTGCTAGAGTAAATAGCTATGGCTACACCTTC. This codes for CSARVNSYGYTF.

This clonotype has only a few counts. This sequence joins TRBV20-1 and TRBJ2-7, with 8 bases lining up with TRBD2. Losses at the gene ends were 2 bases for V and 0 bases for J; bases not matched to a gene: 9. From germline, CDR1 is DFQATT and CDR2 SNEGSKA (reference sequence). CDR3 length: 16 residues. Written as DNA, the CDR3 is TGCAGTGCTAGACCCCTCGGTAGCGGGGACTCCTACGAGCAGTACTTC. Protein: CSARPLGSGDSYEQYF.

V usage is TRBV15 and J usage is TRBJ2-6; a weak D match, TRBD2 (6 bases). This CDR3 contains 19 residues. The V end was cut by 0 bases, the J end by 0 bases, with 15 bases between. From germline, CDR1 is LNHNV and CDR2 YYDKDF (reference sequence). The CDR3 sequence: CATSRDRDWAHSGANVLTF. The CDR3 DNA is TGTGCCACCAGCAGAGATAGGGACTGGGCCCACTCTGGGGCCAACGTCCTGACTTTC.

The CDR3 bases are TGTGCCGGGTCAAGGCGGGGGTACAATGAGCAGTTCTTC. Encoded protein: CAGSRRGYNEQFF. The J gene is TRBJ2-1, the V gene TRBV6-1; TRBD2 agrees at 7 bases. Trimming cost V 11 bases and J 4 bases; bases outside gene matches: 8. Germline CDR1 MNHNS, CDR2 SASEGT. The CDR3 is made up of 13 amino acids.